This entry describes one TCR beta chain. Its antigen is not known. Time point: cycle 4 day 1 (C4D1), after more than 5 weeks of nivolumab. After autologous stem cell transplantation all patients relapsed, and prior brentuximab vedotin exposure differed between cohorts. Responses achieved at best were complete response, partial response or progressive disease. There are 14 residues in the CDR3. Germline assignment: CDR1 ENHRY and CDR2 SYGVKD. After removal of 2 bases from V and 4 bases from J, the junction contained 2 bases not matched to a gene. This sample was included in a study of PD-1 blockade in classical Hodgkin lymphoma. General study results and limits: Newly diagnosed patients were reported to start with lower TCR diversity than healthy donors. Patients who began taking nivolumab under 1 year after ASCT were left out.

Repertoires were generated with immunoSEQ multiplex PCR, while TCRdb's copy carries only in-frame clones and drops some. The sample shows 80,000 to 95,000 clones, approximately 86% of them seen only once. The V gene is TRBV10-3, the J gene TRBJ1-2; TRBD1 aligns across 9 bases. The clonotype comes from a human donor with classical Hodgkin lymphoma. The sample consisted of peripheral blood mononuclear cells (PBMCs), taken before the fourth cycle of nivolumab. The CDR3 nucleotides are TGTGCCATCAGTGAGGGGACAGGGACCTATGGCTACACCTTC. It codes for CAISEGTGTYGYTF.